The 5 T cell receptor beta chains in this list originate from one sample, sequenced in a study of T cell changes during pregnancy in multiple sclerosis. Sequencing was performed with immunoSEQ multiplex PCR; in TCRdb, only in-frame clones are kept and a portion is missing. The sample consists of 30,000 to 40,000 clones, 90% of them appearing once. The sample in question was CD4+ T cells from peripheral blood mononuclear cells, obtained in the first trimester of pregnancy. These receptors were taken from a female donor in good health, enrolled as a control in a pregnancy study.

This chain uses TRBV5-1 with TRBJ2-7; D remains unclear. CDR1 and CDR2 (germline): SGHRS, YFSETQ. V was cut by 1 base and J by 5 bases, with 13 bases left in between. CDR3 size: 14 residues. CDR3 DNA: TGCGCCAGCAGCTTGATCCCGGCCAGGAACGAGCAGTACTTC. Translated, it gives CASSLIPARNEQYF.

The J gene is TRBJ1-3, the V gene TRBV28, with TRBD1 as a possible D gene (5 bases). Per germline, CDR1 MDHEN and CDR2 SYDVKM. The CDR3 is made up of 13 amino acids. The V end was cut by 8 bases, the J end by 0 bases, with 8 bases between. CDR3 bases: TGTGCCAGCTCCAGGGACTCTGGAAACACCATATATTTT. It translates to CASSRDSGNTIYF.

Points on this clone: Different DNA sequences within this sample yield the same CDR3. This chain joins TRBV15 and TRBJ1-2; D gene ambiguous. CDR1 and CDR2 (germline): LNHNV, YYDKDF (reference sequence). The CDR3 sequence is 13 residues long. V lost 5 bases and J 4 bases, leaving 11 bases between the germline ends. The DNA of the CDR3 is TGTGCCACCAGCCGAGCAGAGGCCTATGGCTACACCTTC. It translates to CATSRAEAYGYTF. The whole variable domain, filled in from reference TRBV15 and TRBJ1-2, reads DAMVIQNPRYQVTQFGKPVTLSCSQTLNHNVMYWYQQKSSQAPKLLFHYYDKDFNNEADTPDNFQSRRPNTSFCFLDIRSPGLGDTAMYLCATSRAEAYGYTFGSGTRLTVV.

This chain joins TRBV6-6 and TRBJ2-4; 7 positions agree with TRBD1. The trim removed 6 bases at V and 1 base at J, leaving 9 bases unmatched. Germline V lookup: CDR1 MNHNY, CDR2 SVGAGI (reference sequence). The CDR3 spans 16 residues. CDR3 nucleotide sequence: TGTGCCAGCAGCCCCGACAGGGCTGGGGCCAAAAACATTCAGTACTTC. This gives the protein CASSPDRAGAKNIQYF.

The chain joins TRBV5-1 to TRBJ1-2, with D maybe TRBD1 (6 bases). V was clipped by 4 bases and J by 6 bases, with 13 bases between them. Germline values: CDR1 SGHRS, CDR2 YFSETQ. This CDR3 contains 13 residues. This chain's CDR3 is CASSLGYRDGYTF. For the CDR3, the DNA is TGCGCCAGCAGCCTGGGTTACAGGGATGGCTACACCTTC.